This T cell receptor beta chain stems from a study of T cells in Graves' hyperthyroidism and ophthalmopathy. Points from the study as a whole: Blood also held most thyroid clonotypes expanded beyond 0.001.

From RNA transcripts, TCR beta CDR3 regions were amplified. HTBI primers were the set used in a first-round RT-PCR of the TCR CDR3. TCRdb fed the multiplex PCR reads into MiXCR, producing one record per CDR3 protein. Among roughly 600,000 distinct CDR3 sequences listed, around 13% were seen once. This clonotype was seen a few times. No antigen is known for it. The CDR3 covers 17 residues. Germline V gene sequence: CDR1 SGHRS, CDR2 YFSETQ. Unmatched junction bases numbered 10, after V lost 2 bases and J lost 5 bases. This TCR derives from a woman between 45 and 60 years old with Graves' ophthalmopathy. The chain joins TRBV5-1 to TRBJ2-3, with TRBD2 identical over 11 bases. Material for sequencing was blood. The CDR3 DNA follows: TGCGCCAGCAGCTTCACCTTAGCGGGAGGGCCCGGAGATACGCAGTATTTT. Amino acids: CASSFTLAGGPGDTQYF.